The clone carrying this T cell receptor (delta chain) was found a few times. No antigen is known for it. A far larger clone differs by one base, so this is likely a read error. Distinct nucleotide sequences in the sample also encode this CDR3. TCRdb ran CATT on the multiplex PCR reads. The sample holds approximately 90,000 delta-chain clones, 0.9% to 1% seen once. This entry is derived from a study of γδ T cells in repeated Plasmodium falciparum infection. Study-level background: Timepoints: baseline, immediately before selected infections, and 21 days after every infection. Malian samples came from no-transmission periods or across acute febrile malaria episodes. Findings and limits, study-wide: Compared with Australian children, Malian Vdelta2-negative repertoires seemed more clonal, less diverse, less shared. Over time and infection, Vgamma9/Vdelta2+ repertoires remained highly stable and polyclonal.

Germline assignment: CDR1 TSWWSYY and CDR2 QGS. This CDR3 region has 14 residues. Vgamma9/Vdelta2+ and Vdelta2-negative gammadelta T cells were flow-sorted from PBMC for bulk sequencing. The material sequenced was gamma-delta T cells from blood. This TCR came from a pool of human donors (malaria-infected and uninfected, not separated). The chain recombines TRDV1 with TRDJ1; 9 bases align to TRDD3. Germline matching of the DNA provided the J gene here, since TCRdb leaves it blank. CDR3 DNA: TGCGCTCTTGGGGTCCAGGTACTGGGGGAAAAACTCATCTTT. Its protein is CALGVQVLGEKLIF.